There are a few counts of the clone carrying this T cell receptor (beta chain). Its antigen is still unknown. The data were obtained in a study of response to subunit inactivated influenza vaccine. Regarding the study as a whole: The authors put forward the suggestion that each seasonal influenza vaccination may bring in only a limited number of new T cells.

A single record per CDR3 protein comes from TCRdb applying MiXCR to the RT-PCR reads. The sample records roughly 650,000 distinct CDR3 sequences, roughly 15% being singletons. CDR3 length: 11 amino acids. Germline CDR1 ENHRY, CDR2 SYGVKD. V was shortened by 8 bases and J by 3 bases, with 8 bases between the two germline ends. The chain employs TRBV10-3 and TRBJ2-7; D is unclear. The TCR comes from a man aged 45-65 years who received an inactivated influenza vaccine. The specimen comprised PBMCs from blood, sampled 14 to 15 days before vaccination. The CDR3 spells CAIGRDYEQYF. For the CDR3, the DNA is TGTGCCATCGGAAGAGACTACGAGCAGTACTTC.